A single sample is the source of the 23 T cell receptor beta chains below, sequenced in a study of post-analysis software for immune sequencing data. Antigens for these TCRs are unknown. Study-level points and caveats: Included in a set of about five TRBV segments more frequent in patients than controls were TRBV5-6, TRBV5-1 and TRBV20-1.

cDNA libraries of TCR beta carried unique molecular identifiers. TCRdb itself ran the PCR reads through MiXCR, one entry per CDR3 protein. The sample yields about 200,000 distinct CDR3 sequences, approximately 28% seen once. Sequences were obtained from blood. The receptor set was obtained from a girl aged 2-17 years with multiple sclerosis.

Concerning this clonotype: Just one base apart from a much larger clone, this may be a read error. The chain employs TRBV20-1 and TRBJ2-3; D gene ambiguous. Germline CDR1 and CDR2: DFQATT and SNEGSKA (reference sequence). The V and J ends lost 1 base and 4 bases respectively, with 15 bases between them. This CDR3 spans 15 amino acids. CDR3 residues: CSARVGGWGADTQYF. The CDR3 nucleotides read TGCAGTGCTAGAGTGGGCGGTTGGGGTGCAGATACGCAGTATTTT.

This clonotype was detected once. This chain uses TRBV7-2 with TRBJ2-5; D gene ambiguous. Germline loops: CDR1 SGHTA, CDR2 FQGNSA. CDR3 size: 14 residues. The ends were cut back, 1 base at V and 11 bases at J, with 17 bases in the middle. Here the CDR3 DNA reads TGTGCCAGCAGCTTAGTTATGTCCTCAAATGAGCAGTACTTC. Its protein is CASSLVMSSNEQYF.

This clonotype was detected many times. The chain employs TRBV7-6 and TRBJ2-3; 8 bases line up with TRBD1. The CDR3 sequence is 16 residues long. J gave up 5 bases and V 5 bases, and 12 bases lay outside the gene matches. CDR1 and CDR2 (germline): SGHVS, FNYEAQ. CDR3: CASSPRDRRIGDTQYF. Here the CDR3 DNA reads TGTGCCAGCAGCCCCCGGGACAGGAGGATTGGAGATACGCAGTATTTT.

Concerning this clonotype itself: It may be a read error: a sequence one base away is much more abundant. V and J are TRBV11-2 and TRBJ2-5; possible D gene TRBD1, 5 bases. CDR1 and CDR2 from the germline V gene are SGHAT and FQNNGV. The CDR3 has 13 residues. The CDR3 spells CTSSRDIQETQYF. The CDR3 nucleotides read TGTACCAGCAGCAGGGATATTCAAGAGACCCAGTACTTC.

The chain combines TRBV7-2 with TRBJ1-1; perhaps TRBD1 as D (5 bases). The V end was cut by 4 bases, the J end by 2 bases, with 17 bases between. This CDR3 is 16 amino acids long. The germline V gene has CDR1 SGHTA and CDR2 FQGNSA. The CDR3 nucleotides read TGTGCCAGCAGCTCCCAGCCGGGGCGGGCTAACACTGAAGCTTTCTTT. Amino acids: CASSSQPGRANTEAFF.

This clonotype was seen ten or more times. The chain is built from TRBV5-5 and TRBJ1-2; D is undetermined. V was cut by 3 bases and J by 0 bases, with 9 bases left in between. The CDR3 covers 14 residues. Germline values: CDR1 SGHKS, CDR2 YYEKEE (reference sequence). The CDR3 is CASSSRTSNYGYTF. The CDR3 region has the DNA TGTGCCAGCAGCTCCCGGACGTCTAACTATGGCTACACCTTC. Full variable domain (rest looked up from reference TRBV5-5 and TRBJ1-2): DAGVTQSPTHLIKTRGQQVTLRCSPISGHKSVSWYQQVLGQGPQFIFQYYEKEERGRGNFPDRFSARQFPNYSSELNVNALLLGDSALYLCASSSRTSNYGYTFGSGTRLTVV.

As for this clonotype: Since a much larger clone is just one base distant, this may be a read error. The rearrangement uses TRBV20-1 and TRBJ2-1, with TRBD2 identical over 10 bases. The CDR3 has 14 amino acids. Germline V gene sequence: CDR1 DFQATT, CDR2 SNEGSKA (reference sequence). The CDR3 loop is CSTRDPLAGDEQFF. As DNA, the CDR3 is TGCAGTACTAGAGATCCCCTAGCGGGAGATGAGCAGTTCTTC.

This chain uses TRBV19 with TRBJ1-5, with D unclear. The V end lost 1 base, the J end lost 2 bases, and 9 bases lay between the germline ends. The CDR3 spans 15 residues. CDR1 and CDR2 from the germline V gene are LNHDA and SQIVND (reference sequence). DNA for the CDR3: TGTGCCAGTAGTATAGGACTTAGGGGCAATCAGCCCCAGCATTTT. Protein: CASSIGLRGNQPQHF.

This clonotype was recorded at least ten times. The chain recombines TRBV29-1 with TRBJ1-5; no clear D gene. The CDR3 contains 13 residues. Germline V CDR1 and CDR2: SQVTM, ANQGSEA. V was shortened by 4 bases and J by 0 bases, with 7 bases between the two germline ends. CDR3 in amino acids: CSVGEVSNQPQHF. The CDR3 region has the DNA TGCAGCGTTGGGGAAGTTAGCAATCAGCCCCAGCATTTT.

This clonotype was picked up a small number of times. The genes are TRBV2 and TRBJ1-1, with D possibly TRBD1 on 6 matching bases. In germline, CDR1 is SNHLY, CDR2 FYNNEI. V was shortened by 7 bases and J by 2 bases, with 17 bases between the two germline ends. The CDR3 totals 15 residues. CDR3 in amino acids: CASNLQGGRNTEAFF. CDR3 bases: TGTGCCAGCAACTTACAGGGAGGCCGTAACACTGAAGCTTTCTTT.

Turning to this clonotype: A clone one base away is much larger, so this may be a read error. The V and J genes are TRBV10-3 and TRBJ2-7; D gene unclear. The CDR3 consists of 13 residues. Trimming shortened V by 0 bases and J by 6 bases, and 9 bases separated the two germline ends. The germline gives CDR1 ENHRY, CDR2 SYGVKD. The chain's CDR3 is CAISESPNCEQYF. The CDR3 DNA is TGTGCCATCAGTGAGTCTCCGAATTGCGAGCAGTACTTC.

The chain links TRBV4-2 to TRBJ1-2; possibly TRBD1 for D (5 bases). This CDR3 region has 15 residues. V was shortened by 0 bases and J by 0 bases, with 8 bases between the two germline ends. The germline V gene has CDR1 LGHNA and CDR2 YNFKEQ. DNA of the CDR3: TGTGCCAGCAGCCAAGATAGGGGACCTAACTATGGCTACACCTTC. Encoded protein: CASSQDRGPNYGYTF.

This clonotype occurred a few times. The rearrangement joins TRBV29-1 to TRBJ1-1; weak D call: TRBD1 (6 bases). This CDR3 is 12 amino acids long. Germline-derived CDR1 and CDR2 are SQVTM and ANQGSEA. V dropped 7 bases and J dropped 4 bases, with 13 bases sitting between them. This CDR3 is CSGMGAATEAFF. For the CDR3, the DNA is TGCAGCGGGATGGGGGCGGCCACTGAAGCTTTCTTT.

The gene calls are TRBV29-1 and TRBJ1-2; D remains unclear. Germline-derived CDR1 and CDR2 are SQVTM and ANQGSEA. V shed 4 bases and J shed 7 bases, with 16 bases lying between them. CDR3 length equals 13 residues. CDR3: CSVGSRTTIGYTF. The CDR3 coding sequence is TGCAGCGTTGGGTCCCGGACTACTATTGGCTACACCTTC.

The chain carries TRBV7-8 and TRBJ1-1, with D unclear. This CDR3 has 17 residues. Germline V lookup: CDR1 SGHVS, CDR2 FQNEAQ. The germline V and J ends were trimmed by 5 bases and 0 bases, with 19 bases remaining between them. CDR3 amino acids: CASSPHTGRRMNTEAFF. The CDR3 nucleotides read TGTGCCAGCAGCCCACACACTGGACGGCGAATGAACACTGAAGCTTTCTTT.

This clonotype occurred a few times. Here the CDR3 DNA reads TGTGCCAGCACGGGACTCGGGTGGGACAATGAGCAGTTCTTC. It is translated as CASTGLGWDNEQFF. V is TRBV13 and J is TRBJ2-1, with D perhaps TRBD2 (6 bases). The germline V gene has CDR1 PRHDT and CDR2 FYEKMQ (reference sequence). There are 14 residues in the CDR3. The germline V and J ends were trimmed by 7 bases and 5 bases, with 15 bases remaining between them.

This clonotype was observed a handful of times. The rearrangement joins TRBV20-1 to TRBJ2-5, with TRBD2 matching 7 bases. V shed 1 base, J shed 2 bases, and the junction held 10 bases outside the gene matches. Germline CDR1 is DFQATT and CDR2 is SNEGSKA (reference sequence). This CDR3 spans 16 amino acids. CDR3 sequence reads: CSARGGLAGQQETQYF. The CDR3 region has the DNA TGCAGTGCTAGAGGAGGGTTAGCGGGCCAACAAGAGACCCAGTACTTC.

To note about this clonotype: A read error may account for a junction end that differs from germline. V usage is TRBV12-3 or TRBV12-4 and J usage is TRBJ2-3; D not certain. The CDR3 runs 11 residues. The CDR3: CASILGDAQYF. CDR3 coding DNA: TGTGCCAGCATTTTAGGAGACGCGCAGTATTTT.

In regard to this clonotype: A clone one base away is much larger, so this may be a read error. The chain is built from TRBV15 and TRBJ2-5; D is ambiguous. Trimming shortened V by 2 bases and J by 11 bases, and 21 bases separated the two germline ends. The CDR3 is 15 residues long. CDR1 is LNHNV, CDR2 YYDKDF, per germline (reference sequence). The DNA for the CDR3 is TGTGCCACCAGCAGACCCCCTGTTCTCCCCAATGAGCAGTACTTC. It specifies CATSRPPVLPNEQYF. Complete variable domain (other parts from reference TRBV15 and TRBJ2-5): DAMVIQNPRYQVTQFGKPVTLSCSQTLNHNVMYWYQQKSSQAPKLLFHYYDKDFNNEADTPDNFQSRRPNTSFCFLDIRSPGLGDTAMYLCATSRPPVLPNEQYFGPGTRLLVL.

On this clonotype: Being one base from a much bigger clone, this may be a read error. Here the CDR3 DNA reads TGCAGCGTTGAGCGGCGGGGGGAGGTTAAAGAGACCCAGTACTTC. Amino acid sequence: CSVERRGEVKETQYF. The chain has TRBV29-1 and TRBJ2-5, with 8 nucleotides matching TRBD2. This CDR3 is built from 15 residues. Germline V gene sequence: CDR1 SQVTM, CDR2 ANQGSEA. V lost 3 bases and J lost 3; bases outside the gene matches: 9.

The chain links TRBV15 to TRBJ1-4; D is uncertain. CDR1 is LNHNV and CDR2 is YYDKDF in the germline V gene (reference sequence). Trimming took off 5 bases at V and 8 bases at J, with 12 bases between the two ends. The CDR3 is 13 amino acids. The CDR3 bases are TGTGCCACCAGCCTTCCCGGGGTAGAAAAACTGTTTTTT. Translating it yields CATSLPGVEKLFF.

The gene calls are TRBV12-3 or TRBV12-4 and TRBJ2-3, with 11 bases aligning to TRBD2. The CDR3 length is 15 residues. J lost 6 bases, V lost 4 bases, and 6 bases had no gene match. CDR3 in amino acids: CASSSTSGRTDTQYF. The DNA of the CDR3 is TGTGCCAGCAGTTCCACTAGCGGGAGAACGGATACGCAGTATTTT.

The chain couples TRBV5-1 to TRBJ2-7; 8 nucleotides agree with TRBD1. Germline V gene sequence: CDR1 SGHRS, CDR2 YFSETQ. Trimming removed 4 bases from V and 0 bases from J; junction bases left unmatched: 12. The CDR3 contains 17 residues. Written as DNA, the CDR3 is TGCGCCAGCAGCCCAAAGTACCGGGACAGGAACTCCTACGAGCAGTACTTC. Translating it yields CASSPKYRDRNSYEQYF.